This T cell receptor (beta chain) stems from a study of graft-versus-host responses after intestinal transplantation. Regarding the study as a whole: GvH clones were found in recipient marrow; some appeared first in ileum or blood.

Note on this clone: Its antigen is not identified.

Generated by immunoSEQ multiplex PCR, the TCRdb table keeps only in-frame clones and is missing some. The data show around 18,000 clones, 70% to 85% seen once. From the graft tissue, intraepithelial and lamina propria lymphocytes were released through processing. V dropped 3 bases and J dropped 1 base, with 16 bases sitting between them. The CDR3 totals 17 residues. Germline CDR1 reads MGHRA; CDR2 reads YSYEKL. The V and J genes are TRBV4-1 and TRBJ1-3, with a possible D match to TRBD1 (6 bases). The clonotype was recovered from a human patient who received an intestinal transplant, so some T cells may come from the graft donor. The input for sequencing was ileum tissue, taken 17 days after transplant. The CDR3 here is CASSQQRTAGSGNTIYF. CDR3 sequence (DNA): TGCGCCAGCAGCCAGCAAAGGACAGCAGGTTCTGGAAACACCATATATTTT.